The 28 T cell receptor beta chains below come from one sample, sequenced in a study of blood T cell repertoires in COVID-19. This table comes from immunoSEQ multiplex PCR, and its TCRdb copy is limited to in-frame clones, with some not included. The repertoire includes about 440,000 clones, 70% to 90% of them detected once, and approximately 2% sits in the top ten. What was sequenced was PBMCs or T cells enriched from blood (not recorded which). The receptors stem from a young woman with acute COVID-19.

This chain joins TRBV18 and TRBJ2-7; possible D gene TRBD1, 6 bases. This CDR3 is 13 amino acids long. The germline V and J ends were trimmed by 3 bases and 3 bases, with 9 bases remaining between them. Looked up from germline, CDR1 is KGHSH and CDR2 is LQKENI. The CDR3 nucleotides are TGTGCCAGCTCACCGCAGGGGTACTACGAGCAGTACTTC. Protein product: CASSPQGYYEQYF.

The count of this clone is one. V usage is TRBV7-9 and J usage is TRBJ1-1; D gene ambiguous. Germline V CDR1 and CDR2: SEHNR, FQNEAQ (reference sequence). The CDR3 runs 16 residues. V was shortened by 2 bases and J by 3 bases, with 16 bases between the two germline ends. CDR3 in DNA: TGTGCCAGCAGCTTAAGGCCCCCAACAGCGGACACTGAAGCTTTCTTT. This codes for CASSLRPPTADTEAFF.

The chain joins TRBV27 to TRBJ2-3; 12 bases match TRBD2. This CDR3 has 15 amino acids. V shed 8 bases and J 5 bases; nucleotides not matched to a gene: 8. Germline CDR1 reads MNHEY; CDR2 reads SMNVEV (reference sequence). CDR3 in DNA: TGTGCCAGCGCGACTAGCGGGAGTCGCGGAGATACGCAGTATTTT. Protein: CASATSGSRGDTQYF.

The chain has TRBV4-2 and TRBJ1-5; 8 nucleotides match TRBD1. V gave up 5 bases and J gave up 6 bases; unmatched junction bases: 9. This CDR3 has 15 amino acids. Per the germline V gene, CDR1 is LGHNA and CDR2 is YNFKEQ. The CDR3 here is CASSTGQGMSQPQHF. The CDR3, as DNA: TGTGCCAGCAGCACTGGACAGGGAATGAGTCAGCCCCAGCATTTT.

This sequence joins TRBV6-1 and TRBJ1-1, with no clear D. The CDR3 consists of 13 residues. Germline assignment: CDR1 MNHNS and CDR2 SASEGT. The V gene lost 1 base and the J gene lost 4 bases, with 7 bases spanning the gap. The CDR3 sequence is CASSEVEGTEAFF. CDR3 bases: TGTGCCAGCAGTGAAGTCGAGGGCACTGAAGCTTTCTTT.

The gene calls are TRBV19 and TRBJ2-5; 10 bases align to TRBD1. V trimming: 6 bases; J trimming: 4 bases; junction bases outside the gene matches: 5. Germline V CDR1 and CDR2: LNHDA, SQIVND (reference sequence). The CDR3 is 14 residues long. The chain's CDR3 is CASRQTGGRETQYF. Written as DNA, the CDR3 is TGTGCCAGTAGACAGACAGGGGGCCGAGAGACCCAGTACTTC.

The chain is built from TRBV4-3 and TRBJ2-5; D may be TRBD1 (7 bases). The CDR3 is 16 residues long. The V gene's germline CDR1 is LGHNA and CDR2 YSLEER. V shed 1 base and J shed 5 bases, with 17 bases lying between them. The CDR3 DNA reads as TGCGCCAGCAGCCAAGTGGTGGAGGGGGCGTGGGAGACCCAGTACTTC. Protein sequence: CASSQVVEGAWETQYF.

The count of this clone is one. The rearrangement joins TRBV15 to TRBJ1-5; 9 bases align to TRBD1. Germline assignment: CDR1 LNHNV and CDR2 YYDKDF (reference sequence). The V gene end was trimmed by 3 bases and the J gene end by 4 bases; junction bases not matched to a gene: 4. CDR3 size: 15 residues. CDR3 in DNA: TGTGCCACCAGCAGGCCGGGACAGGGAAATCAGCCCCAGCATTTT. This translates into CATSRPGQGNQPQHF.

The genes are TRBV3-1 (or the pseudogene TRBV3-2) and TRBJ2-5; weak D call: TRBD2 (6 bases). Germline CDR1 is LGHDT and CDR2 is YNNKEL (reference sequence). The germline V and J ends were trimmed by 4 bases and 4 bases, with 13 bases remaining between them. This CDR3 has 14 amino acids. The CDR3 loop is CASSPGTGPETQYF. The CDR3 DNA reads TGTGCCAGCAGCCCAGGGACTGGGCCAGAGACCCAGTACTTC.

The chain employs TRBV10-1 and TRBJ2-3; 7 bases fit TRBD1. V dropped 4 bases and J dropped 2; count of bases not matched to a gene: 6. The V gene's germline CDR1 is WNHNN and CDR2 SYGVQD (reference sequence). The CDR3 consists of 15 residues. The CDR3 region is CASSVGQVDTDTQYF. As DNA, the CDR3 is TGCGCCAGCAGTGTTGGACAGGTCGACACAGATACGCAGTATTTT.

This rearrangement joins TRBV5-6 to TRBJ2-7, with 9 bases lining up with TRBD2. Losses at the gene ends were 0 bases for V and 5 bases for J; bases not matched to a gene: 6. The CDR3 contains 15 residues. Germline CDR1 and CDR2: SGHDT and YYEEEE. In DNA, the CDR3 is TGTGCCAGCAGCTTGGGGACTAGCGTCATCCACGAGCAGTACTTC. It codes for CASSLGTSVIHEQYF.

This chain connects TRBV15 to TRBJ1-3, with D maybe TRBD1 (5 bases). V lost 4 bases and J lost 5, with 15 bases in between. The CDR3 consists of 15 residues. From germline, CDR1 is LNHNV and CDR2 YYDKDF (reference sequence). CDR3 sequence reads: CATSTPPGLRNTIYF. The CDR3 DNA reads as TGTGCCACCAGCACACCGCCGGGACTTAGAAACACCATATATTTT.

The chain uses TRBV19 and TRBJ1-2; 8 bases line up with TRBD1. With V trimmed by 4 bases and J by 0 bases, 4 bases remained unmatched. This CDR3 region has 15 residues. Germline V gives CDR1 LNHDA, CDR2 SQIVND (reference sequence). For the CDR3, the DNA is TGTGCCAGTAGTACTCACAGGGGGACTAACTATGGCTACACCTTC. Translating it yields CASSTHRGTNYGYTF. The whole variable domain, remainder taken from reference TRBV19 and TRBJ1-2, is DGGITQSPKYLFRKEGQNVTLSCEQNLNHDAMYWYRQDPGQGLRLIYYSQIVNDFQKGDIAEGYSVSREKKESFPLTVTSAQKNPTAFYLCASSTHRGTNYGYTFGSGTRLTVV.

The chain has TRBV2 and TRBJ1-1; TRBD1 agrees at 7 bases. V lost 6 bases, J lost 6 bases, and 10 bases stayed unmatched. The CDR3 covers 14 residues. Germline assignment: CDR1 SNHLY and CDR2 FYNNEI. The CDR3 DNA reads TGTGCCAGCAGGGTATACAGGGGTGAGGCTGAAGCTTTCTTT. Translation gives CASRVYRGEAEAFF. Combining the CDR3 with reference TRBV2 and TRBJ1-1 gives the whole variable domain EPEVTQTPSHQVTQMGQEVILRCVPISNHLYFYWYRQILGQKVEFLVSFYNNEISEKSEIFDDQFSVERPDGSNFTLKIRSTKLEDSAMYFCASRVYRGEAEAFFGQGTRLTVV.

CDR3 bases: TGTGCCAGCAGCCTCAAGGCGGCCCAGTACTTC. This encodes CASSLKAAQYF. This sequence joins TRBV11-2 and TRBJ2-5, with D unclear. The CDR3 has 11 residues. V lost 5 bases, J lost 9 bases, and 10 bases lay in between. The V gene's germline CDR1 is SGHAT and CDR2 FQNNGV.

A few counts support this clone. The chain combines TRBV18 with TRBJ2-7, with 7 bases fitting TRBD1. Trimming removed 3 bases from V and 3 bases from J; junction bases left unmatched: 2. This CDR3 is built from 13 residues. Germline CDR1 and CDR2: KGHSH and LQKENI. As DNA, the CDR3 is TGTGCCAGCTCACCCAGACAGGGCTACGAGCAGTACTTC. Translating it yields CASSPRQGYEQYF. Drawing the rest from reference TRBV18 and TRBJ2-7, the complete variable domain is NAGVMQNPRHLVRRRGQEARLRCSPMKGHSHVYWYRQLPEEGLKFMVYLQKENIIDESGMPKERFSAEFPKEGPSILRIQQVVRGDSAAYFCASSPRQGYEQYFGPGTRLTVT.

This chain connects TRBV12-5 to TRBJ2-5; D is unclear. The V gene lost 3 bases and the J gene lost 5 bases, with 10 bases spanning the gap. The CDR3 extends over 13 amino acids. CDR1 and CDR2 (germline): LGHNT, FRNRAP. The CDR3 DNA reads as TGTGCTAGTGGTTTACACCCCGGGGAGACCCAGTACTTC. Translated, it gives CASGLHPGETQYF.

The DNA of the CDR3 is TGCGCCAGCAGCTTAGGGGCGACAGGGAACTATGGCTACACCTTC. This sequence encodes CASSLGATGNYGYTF. This rearrangement joins TRBV5-1 to TRBJ1-2; 7 nucleotides line up with TRBD1. Germline values: CDR1 SGHRS, CDR2 YFSETQ. The CDR3 is made up of 15 amino acids. The J segment lost 2 bases and the V segment lost 2 bases, leaving 6 bases of the junction unmatched.

The chain is built from TRBV27 and TRBJ2-1; 10 bases match TRBD2. Looked up from germline, CDR1 is MNHEY and CDR2 is SMNVEV (reference sequence). This CDR3 comprises 15 residues. The V gene end was trimmed by 6 bases and the J gene end by 6 bases; junction bases not matched to a gene: 8. CDR3 in DNA: TGTGCCAGCAGAAGCGGGAGGGCCGTATTCAATGAGCAGTTCTTC. Amino acid sequence: CASRSGRAVFNEQFF.

This chain joins TRBV6-4 and TRBJ1-4; TRBD1 agrees at 8 bases. Trimming took 1 base from V and 3 from J; bases not matched to a gene: 7. From germline, CDR1 is MRHNA and CDR2 SNTAGT. The length of the CDR3 is 17 residues. As DNA, the CDR3 is TGTGCCAGCAGTGACTACGACAGGGGTTCGTCTAATGAAAAACTGTTTTTT. It codes for CASSDYDRGSSNEKLFF.

This rearrangement joins TRBV10-2 to TRBJ2-2, with 7 nucleotides matching TRBD2. Germline V gene data show CDR1 as WSHSY and CDR2 as SAAADI. The CDR3 is 15 residues long. J was trimmed by 3 bases and V by 9 bases; bases with no gene match: 10. This chain's CDR3 is CARREGGTDTGELFF. CDR3 in DNA: TGCGCCAGACGAGAGGGAGGGACGGACACCGGGGAGCTGTTTTTT.

The rearrangement uses TRBV25-1 and TRBJ2-3, with 8 bases identical to TRBD2. Losses at the gene ends were 6 bases for V and 5 bases for J; bases not matched to a gene: 10. CDR1 is MGHDK, CDR2 SYGVNS, per germline. The CDR3 spans 15 residues. The DNA of the CDR3 is TGTGCCAGCAGCCACAGCGGGAGAGGAGGAGATACGCAGTATTTT. Translation: CASSHSGRGGDTQYF.

This clone was counted only a few times. The rearrangement joins TRBV2 to TRBJ1-6, with 10 bases identical to TRBD1. Germline-derived CDR1 and CDR2 are SNHLY and FYNNEI. V trimming: 4 bases; J trimming: 9 bases; junction bases outside the gene matches: 3. The CDR3 runs 14 residues. Here the CDR3 DNA reads TGTGCCAGCAGTGGTTGGGACAGGGGTTCACCCCTCCACTTT. Its protein is CASSGWDRGSPLHF.

This rearrangement joins TRBV19 to TRBJ1-2, with a weak D call TRBD1 (5 bases). Germline CDR1 and CDR2: LNHDA and SQIVND (reference sequence). The CDR3 totals 15 residues. Trimming took 3 bases from V and 4 from J, leaving 15 bases between them. The CDR3 sequence: CASSIGAARSYGYTF. CDR3 bases: TGTGCCAGTAGTATTGGGGCAGCTAGATCCTATGGCTACACCTTC. The whole variable domain, filled in from reference TRBV19 and TRBJ1-2, reads DGGITQSPKYLFRKEGQNVTLSCEQNLNHDAMYWYRQDPGQGLRLIYYSQIVNDFQKGDIAEGYSVSREKKESFPLTVTSAQKNPTAFYLCASSIGAARSYGYTFGSGTRLTVV.

This clone was detected many times. The chain has TRBV19 and TRBJ1-6; D is uncertain. Germline CDR1 is LNHDA and CDR2 is SQIVND (reference sequence). CDR3 length: 15 residues. Trimming took 5 bases from V and 8 from J, leaving 16 bases between them. Written as DNA, the CDR3 is TGTGCCAGTAGTCCGAAAGTTTTGAGTGATTCACCCCTCCACTTT. Encoded protein: CASSPKVLSDSPLHF.

This clone was observed at least ten times. The chain has TRBV5-5 and TRBJ1-1; possible D gene TRBD1, 5 bases. With 0 bases removed from V and 5 bases from J, the gap between germline ends came to 14 bases. This CDR3 spans 15 amino acids. Germline CDR1 and CDR2: SGHKS and YYEKEE (reference sequence). This CDR3 is CASSLVQGLGTEAFF. The CDR3 DNA reads as TGTGCCAGCAGCTTGGTTCAGGGCCTGGGAACTGAAGCTTTCTTT.

This clone was detected a few times. The chain combines TRBV27 with TRBJ1-5, with 9 bases lining up with TRBD1. Losses at the gene ends were 6 bases for V and 5 bases for J; bases not matched to a gene: 2. CDR3 length: 13 amino acids. The germline V gene encodes CDR1 MNHEY and CDR2 SMNVEV (reference sequence). Here the CDR3 reads CASSWDRDQPQHF. CDR3 DNA sequence: TGTGCCAGCAGCTGGGACAGGGATCAGCCCCAGCATTTT.

The V gene is TRBV10-1, the J gene TRBJ1-1; maybe TRBD1 (5 bases). CDR3 length equals 13 residues. The germline gives CDR1 WNHNN, CDR2 SYGVQD (reference sequence). V was pared by 4 bases and J by 4 bases, with 10 bases between. The chain's CDR3 is CASSGGTPTEAFF. The CDR3 nucleotides read TGCGCCAGCAGTGGCGGGACCCCCACTGAAGCTTTCTTT.